This TCR beta chain was captured by sequencing in a study of human T cells and chemical hapten exposure. Overall study context: Each patch test put 0.01% DPC on the upper back, and results were read at 6 days. TCR yields differed between samples (mainly from small differences in pooled library volume). Findings and limits, study-wide: Patch test score was positively correlated with the counts of TCRs that had expanded at PT1.

Germline-derived CDR1 and CDR2 are KGHDR and SFDVKD. The CDR3 totals 17 residues. The junction had 15 bases not matched to a gene; V was cut back by 3 bases and J by 7 bases. A single record per CDR3 protein comes from TCRdb applying MiXCR to the RACE reads. The sample comprises under 200,000 distinct CDR3 sequences, roughly 26% of which are singletons, and about 2% rests with the top ten. This clonotype occurred a few times. Its antigen is unknown. Regarding time point: patch test 3, about 24 weeks after DPC sensitization. The treatment denotes: therapeutic diphenylcyclopropenone sensitization with weekly scalp DPC.

Sequenced material: whole blood, taken in connection with sensitization to the hapten diphenylcyclopropenone (DPC). This receptor was taken from a woman under 30 with alopecia areata. Some clones in this sample may be carry-over from other donors' samples. The rearrangement joins TRBV24-1 to TRBJ2-5; 8 nucleotides match TRBD1. The CDR3 sequence is CATSDPGPGQGWGTQYF. The CDR3 DNA follows: TGTGCCACCAGTGATCCCGGTCCTGGACAGGGTTGGGGGACCCAGTACTTC.